The clone carrying this T cell receptor (beta chain) was counted a few times. The antigen remains unidentified. The record originates from a study of response to subunit inactivated influenza vaccine. Study results and limitations: It was suggested by the authors that few new T cells are recruited by each seasonal influenza vaccination.

The CDR3 runs to 15 residues. Trimming left V 1 base short and J 1 base short, with 10 bases between. The germline gives CDR1 SGHDN, CDR2 FVKESK. Each CDR3 protein is one row after TCRdb ran MiXCR on the RT-PCR reads. The table has roughly 790,000 distinct CDR3 sequences, approximately 21% seen once. Sequences were derived from PBMCs from blood, sampled 5 days after vaccination. This sequence joins TRBV14 and TRBJ1-1; D gene uncertain. The sequence derives from a man aged 50 or older who received an inactivated influenza vaccine. The CDR3 DNA reads TGTGCCAGCAGCCAAGGTGTGTTGAGGAACACTGAAGCTTTCTTT. Amino acid sequence: CASSQGVLRNTEAFF.